This record looks at one TCR beta chain sequence and its context. The antigen it binds to is not known. Base qualities are not recorded, but no much larger clone differs from it by a single base. The donors were healthy, HIV-negative adults with no recently reported acute infections or vaccinations. All donors were Caucasian adults living in Nashville, Tennessee, USA. CD8 memory samples were composed of magnetically selected CD45RO+ cells combined with CCR7-negative CD45RA+ effector memory (TemRA) cells. After blood collection by leukapheresis, PBMCs were isolated using Ficoll-Histopaque density gradient centrifugation and then cryopreserved in the vapor phase of liquid nitrogen. Analytical flow cytometry was used to check the purity and quantity of every magnetically sorted T cell population. Each sorted fraction had its genomic DNA isolated and then quantified by UV absorbance on a Nanodrop 2000c.

The CDR3 contains 15 residues, cysteine and phenylalanine counted. Only the CDR3 part of the read is kept: 45 bases, read in frame from the first base. CDR1 SGHDT and CDR2 YYEEEE are derived from the germline V gene. Cut back by 5 bases and 8 bases, the V and J ends lie 20 bases apart. This sample is drawn from a study of shared clonotypes between healthy human individuals (dated by TCRdb to about 2020). Regarding the study in general: The cohort comprised a couple of women and a few men aged 18 to 49 years. Blood TCR repertoires of about five healthy adults were deeply sequenced to estimate repertoire size and the extent of clonotype sharing between individuals. To increase sequencing depth and limit assay-specific biases, TCR repertoire library preparation and sequencing were carried out by different laboratories using diverse techniques. Between about 0.94 and 10 billion PBMCs per donor were obtained by leukapheresis. Per donor, three plates each were used for CD4 naive and CD4 memory, two for CD8 naive, and one for CD8 memory. Study-level results and caveats: The small number of donors limited the genetic and exposure-history diversity represented. Pairwise subsampling indicated that sequencing depth was expected to affect the degree of clonotype sharing among donors. Rarefaction of sorted-subset datasets indicated incomplete sequencing despite the large sequencing depth. About 5% of naive CD4, 3% to 4% of naive CD8, approximately 2% of memory CD4, and about 0.4% of memory CD8 clonotypes were shared across a few donors. Estimated clonotype richness was generally larger for naive than for memory subsets. Sampling was restricted to blood, and TCR repertoires in tissue are likely to differ from TCR repertoires in blood. Compared with non-shared clonotypes, clonotypes shared by all four sorted-subset donors had higher generation probabilities.

TCR CDR3 regions were amplified from genomic DNA by multiplex PCR using the deep immunoSEQ assay. Extracted genomic DNA from each cell subset was distributed evenly across all wells of several immunoSEQ 96-well plates, and each plate was treated as a replicate. For sorted subsets, each replicate PCR was loaded with about 0.2 ug genomic DNA, equivalent to 25,000 to 30,000 T cell genomes. Purified libraries were quantified with a Qubit 3.0 fluorometer, sized on a Bioanalyzer 2100, and re-quantified with the KAPA Library Quantification kit. Each immunoSEQ 96-well plate was sequenced on its own single-read 150-cycle Illumina NextSeq 550 flow cell. In the source study's methods: Because the immunoSEQ output included only junctional sequences and no quality scores, the filtering could not be the same as the filtering used for full-length reads. To assign V/J genes and CDR3, sequences were annotated against IMGT germline references using PyIR, a Python wrapper for IgBLAST v1.9. Reads were filtered out if the reads had weak V/J assignments (E-value above 1e-6), no CDR3, stop codons, out-of-frame junctions, or ambiguous translated residues. V3J clonotypes were defined by identical inferred V gene, J gene, and CDR3 amino acid sequence. The percentage overlap between two repertoires was calculated by dividing the number of shared unique clonotypes by the size of the smaller repertoire. Richness of each repertoire was evaluated using RTK rarefaction, the Chao1 estimator, and Recon v2.1 estimates of unobserved clonotypes. For all TCRbeta clonotypes obtained by the gDNA method from a handful of donors, generation probabilities were computed with OLGA. Entries here come from immuneACCESS through TCRdb and include only in-frame sequences with V and J called. Some clones fail to appear in such tables; in the studies checked, an unresolved V gene covers under half of the shortfall, and the cause of the remainder is unknown. V and J calls and clone size follow that table, whereas D and trimming were derived from the DNA. The sample profile shows roughly 700,000 clones; 90% of them were found once. The top ten hold 34% of the sample.

Recombination linked TRBV5-6 to TRBJ2-1; possibly the D gene is TRBD2, per 5 matching bases. The receptor comes from a young man in good health. Some clones in this sample may be carry-over from other donors' samples. Material: memory CD8+ T cells from PBMCs. The cell subset or site label on this specimen signifies: CD45RO+ cells pooled with CCR7-negative TemRA cells. The nucleotide sequence reads TGTGCCAGCAGTTCAATTCGCGACCACGGGGATGAGCAGTTCTTC. This translates into CASSSIRDHGDEQFF.